The subject of this entry is one T cell receptor beta chain. Its antigen remains unidentified. The entry originates in a study of cytomegalovirus exposure and HLA in healthy donors. Study-level results: Rarity held for most TCR sequences, but there were some public TCRs that occurred in many donors. In vitro testing confirmed a few CMV-associated chains as specific for CMV antigens.

The donors were in the approximately 120-subject validation cohort, distinct from the approximately 700-subject first cohort. Trimming took off 7 bases at V and 1 base at J, with 10 bases between the two ends. CDR1 and CDR2 from the germline V gene are SQVTM and ANQGSEA. This CDR3 spans 13 amino acids. Only in-frame clones appear in the TCRdb table, and some are missing; sequencing was by immunoSEQ multiplex PCR. Here the sample spans hundreds of thousands of clones, approximately 87% being singletons. This receptor was identified in a woman younger than 35 in good health and CMV-seronegative. The specimen sequenced was PBMCs. The genes are TRBV29-1 and TRBJ2-2; the D gene is possibly TRBD1 (6 bases). DNA for the CDR3: TGCAGCGCAGGGACAAGGAACACCGGGGAGCTGTTTTTT. The encoded protein is CSAGTRNTGELFF.